These T cell receptor beta chains were read from a single sample in a study of cytomegalovirus exposure and HLA in healthy donors. The assay was immunoSEQ multiplex PCR, and TCRdb's table has in-frame clones only and misses some. The sample contains approximately 150,000 clones, about nine tenths of which appear only once. Sequencing input: PBMCs. These receptors came from a man aged 18 to 30 in good health and CMV-seropositive. The CDR3 runs from the conserved cysteine through the conserved F or W. The order of the fields is D gene, J gene, V gene, clone size, CDR3 DNA, CDR3 protein. The D gene is left open where the match is weak. The size entry is marked missing in some rows and otherwise reads once, few, many or a size class.

d_call: TRBD2; j_call: TRBJ2-1; v_call: TRBV5-4; clone_size: NA; cdr3_nt: TGTGCCAGCAGCATACCGGGACTAGTGTATCGGAATGAGCAGTTCTTC; cdr3_aa: CASSIPGLVYRNEQFF
d_call: NA; j_call: TRBJ1-6; v_call: TRBV7-8; clone_size: NA; cdr3_nt: TGTGCCAGCAGCCCCCAGACTGAGTTCCTCCAGGGTTCACCCCTCCACTTT; cdr3_aa: CASSPQTEFLQGSPLHF
d_call: NA; j_call: TRBJ2-1; v_call: TRBV15; clone_size: NA; cdr3_nt: TGTGCCACCAGCAGACAGCGGAGCTACAATGAGCAGTTCTTC; cdr3_aa: CATSRQRSYNEQFF
d_call: TRBD2; j_call: TRBJ2-7; v_call: TRBV5-4; clone_size: NA; cdr3_nt: TGTGCCAGCAGCCAAGGGACTAGCGGGATCTTTTCCTACGAGCAGTACTTC; cdr3_aa: CASSQGTSGIFSYEQYF
d_call: NA; j_call: TRBJ1-3; v_call: TRBV28; clone_size: NA; cdr3_nt: TGTGCCAGCAGTTCCCTCGGGGATCAAACTGGAAACACCATATATTTT; cdr3_aa: CASSSLGDQTGNTIYF
d_call: TRBD1; j_call: TRBJ1-5; v_call: TRBV28; clone_size: NA; cdr3_nt: TGTGCCAGCAGGACACAGGGGGCTCAAGGGCAGCCCCAGCATTTT; cdr3_aa: CASRTQGAQGQPQHF
d_call: NA; j_call: TRBJ1-1; v_call: TRBV18; clone_size: few; cdr3_nt: TGTGCCAGCTCACCACGGCACACAGTGAACACTGAAGCTTTCTTT; cdr3_aa: CASSPRHTVNTEAFF
d_call: NA; j_call: TRBJ1-1; v_call: TRBV7-2; clone_size: NA; cdr3_nt: TGTGCCAGCAGTTACCGGGACACTGAAGCTTTCTTT; cdr3_aa: CASSYRDTEAFF
d_call: NA; j_call: TRBJ1-1; v_call: TRBV18; clone_size: NA; cdr3_nt: TGTGCCAGCTCCTCAGGGCCGAACACTGAAGCTTTCTTT; cdr3_aa: CASSSGPNTEAFF
d_call: TRBD1; j_call: TRBJ1-1; v_call: TRBV6-5; clone_size: NA; cdr3_nt: TGTGCCAGCACTTTACAGGGGTCGGGGACTGAAGCTTTCTTT; cdr3_aa: CASTLQGSGTEAFF
d_call: NA; j_call: TRBJ1-1; v_call: TRBV6-6; clone_size: NA; cdr3_nt: TGTGCCAGCAGTGGAACAGGGTGGACTGAAGCTTTCTTT; cdr3_aa: CASSGTGWTEAFF
d_call: NA; j_call: TRBJ1-5; v_call: TRBV4-1; clone_size: NA; cdr3_nt: TGCGCCAGCAGCCAAGGAGAGGCTGGAGGGGAACAGCCCCAGCATTTT; cdr3_aa: CASSQGEAGGEQPQHF
d_call: TRBD1; j_call: TRBJ1-5; v_call: TRBV7-9; clone_size: NA; cdr3_nt: TGTGCCAGCAGCTCTGGGACAGCTAATCAGCCCCAGCATTTT; cdr3_aa: CASSSGTANQPQHF
d_call: TRBD2; j_call: TRBJ2-1; v_call: TRBV28; clone_size: NA; cdr3_nt: TGTGCCAGCAGTTCCGTTTATAGCGGGGCTTACAATGAGCAGTTCTTC; cdr3_aa: CASSSVYSGAYNEQFF
d_call: NA; j_call: TRBJ2-1; v_call: TRBV4-2; clone_size: NA; cdr3_nt: TGTGCCAGCAGCCCAGCGGGCTCCTACAATGAGCAGTTCTTC; cdr3_aa: CASSPAGSYNEQFF
d_call: NA; j_call: TRBJ2-7; v_call: TRBV6-6; clone_size: NA; cdr3_nt: TGTGCCACCGGGAGGGGACAGGAGCAGTACTTC; cdr3_aa: CATGRGQEQYF
d_call: NA; j_call: TRBJ1-5; v_call: TRBV6-5; clone_size: NA; cdr3_nt: TGTGCCAGCTCCGTCGGGATATGGAAGCCCCAGCATTTT; cdr3_aa: CASSVGIWKPQHF
d_call: NA; j_call: TRBJ1-3; v_call: TRBV6-5; clone_size: NA; cdr3_nt: TGTGCCAGCAGTCCGCAGGGCAGGGACACCATATATTTT; cdr3_aa: CASSPQGRDTIYF
d_call: TRBD1; j_call: TRBJ1-5; v_call: TRBV27; clone_size: NA; cdr3_nt: TGTGCCAGCAGAATGATGACAGGGGTTCAGCCCCAGCATTTT; cdr3_aa: CASRMMTGVQPQHF
d_call: NA; j_call: TRBJ2-7; v_call: TRBV6-6; clone_size: NA; cdr3_nt: TGTGCCAGCAGTTACATGGACACAGCAGGCGACGAGCAGTACTTC; cdr3_aa: CASSYMDTAGDEQYF
d_call: TRBD1; j_call: TRBJ2-7; v_call: TRBV6-4; clone_size: NA; cdr3_nt: TGTGCCAGCAGTCCCCGGGACAGGGTCTCCTACGAGCAGTACTTC; cdr3_aa: CASSPRDRVSYEQYF
d_call: NA; j_call: TRBJ1-1; v_call: TRBV4-3; clone_size: few; cdr3_nt: TGCGCCAGCAGCCGCGGGGACCTCCTGAACACTGAAGCTTTCTTT; cdr3_aa: CASSRGDLLNTEAFF
d_call: TRBD2; j_call: TRBJ2-1; v_call: TRBV4-1; clone_size: NA; cdr3_nt: TGCGCCAGCAGCCAAGAACGAGGTAGCGGGGGCCTAGACAATGAGCAGTTCTTC; cdr3_aa: CASSQERGSGGLDNEQFF
d_call: TRBD1; j_call: TRBJ2-1; v_call: TRBV10-3; clone_size: once; cdr3_nt: TGTGCCATCACCGTGGGGACAGGTTCCTACAATGAGCAGTTCTTC; cdr3_aa: CAITVGTGSYNEQFF
d_call: TRBD1; j_call: TRBJ2-3; v_call: TRBV6-1; clone_size: NA; cdr3_nt: TGTGCCAGCAGTGAGACAGGGGGTCTTGGGGGAGGGTACACAGATACGCAGTATTTT; cdr3_aa: CASSETGGLGGGYTDTQYF
d_call: NA; j_call: TRBJ2-7; v_call: TRBV7-9; clone_size: NA; cdr3_nt: TGTGCCAGCAGCGCCGACTACCGGCGGCAGTACTTC; cdr3_aa: CASSADYRRQYF
d_call: NA; j_call: TRBJ2-7; v_call: TRBV6-5; clone_size: NA; cdr3_nt: TGTGCCAGCAGTCAACCGGGACTTACAGACTACGAGCAGTACTTC; cdr3_aa: CASSQPGLTDYEQYF
d_call: NA; j_call: TRBJ2-5; v_call: TRBV4-1; clone_size: NA; cdr3_nt: TGCGCCAGCAGCCAAGAATCCTTCGCGGTACAAGAGACCCAGTACTTC; cdr3_aa: CASSQESFAVQETQYF
d_call: NA; j_call: TRBJ2-2; v_call: TRBV7-2; clone_size: once; cdr3_nt: TGTGCCAGCAGCTTTACAGCGAACACCGGGGAGCTGTTTTTT; cdr3_aa: CASSFTANTGELFF
d_call: TRBD1; j_call: TRBJ2-3; v_call: TRBV5-4; clone_size: NA; cdr3_nt: TGTGCCAGCAGCGCACAGGGGGCGGCAGATACGCAGTATTTT; cdr3_aa: CASSAQGAADTQYF
d_call: NA; j_call: TRBJ1-6; v_call: TRBV6-1; clone_size: NA; cdr3_nt: TGTGCCAGCAGTGACAGGCTCTCCTATAATTCACCCCTCCACTTT; cdr3_aa: CASSDRLSYNSPLHF
d_call: NA; j_call: TRBJ2-5; v_call: TRBV29-1; clone_size: NA; cdr3_nt: TGCAGCGTTAAGGTCCCAGGAGAGACCCAGTACTTC; cdr3_aa: CSVKVPGETQYF
d_call: NA; j_call: TRBJ2-3; v_call: TRBV12-2; clone_size: NA; cdr3_nt: TGTGCAAGTCGCTTTACCGCCGGGACAGGGACCACAGATACGCAGTATTTT; cdr3_aa: CASRFTAGTGTTDTQYF
d_call: TRBD1; j_call: TRBJ1-5; v_call: TRBV4-3; clone_size: once; cdr3_nt: TGCGCCAGCAGCCAAGACAGGGGGGTACGCAATCAGCCCCAGCATTTT; cdr3_aa: CASSQDRGVRNQPQHF
d_call: TRBD2; j_call: TRBJ2-7; v_call: TRBV10-1; clone_size: NA; cdr3_nt: TGCGCCAGGAAGTCGGGACTAGCGGGAAGGGAGCAGTACTTC; cdr3_aa: CARKSGLAGREQYF
d_call: NA; j_call: TRBJ2-5; v_call: TRBV5-1; clone_size: NA; cdr3_nt: TGCGCCAGCAGCGTCCGAGAACGGGAGACCCAGTACTTC; cdr3_aa: CASSVRERETQYF
d_call: NA; j_call: TRBJ2-7; v_call: TRBV6-5; clone_size: NA; cdr3_nt: TGTGCCAGCAGAAACATCAGGGTCGCCTACGAGCAGTACTTC; cdr3_aa: CASRNIRVAYEQYF
d_call: TRBD1; j_call: TRBJ2-1; v_call: TRBV5-6; clone_size: NA; cdr3_nt: TGTGCCAGCAGCTCGGGGCAGGGGGTACTATTGAGCAATGAGCAGTTCTTC; cdr3_aa: CASSSGQGVLLSNEQFF
d_call: NA; j_call: TRBJ2-1; v_call: TRBV7-9; clone_size: NA; cdr3_nt: TGTGCCAGCAGTAATCAGGGGCCCTACAATGAGCAGTTCTTC; cdr3_aa: CASSNQGPYNEQFF
d_call: NA; j_call: TRBJ1-1; v_call: TRBV28; clone_size: NA; cdr3_nt: TGTGCCAGCAGGTACCCCTCAGTTGGGAACACTGAAGCTTTCTTT; cdr3_aa: CASRYPSVGNTEAFF
d_call: NA; j_call: TRBJ1-3; v_call: TRBV9; clone_size: NA; cdr3_nt: TGTGCCAGCAGCGTAGAGGGAGGAGCCTCTGGAAACACCATATATTTT; cdr3_aa: CASSVEGGASGNTIYF
d_call: NA; j_call: TRBJ2-7; v_call: TRBV19; clone_size: NA; cdr3_nt: TGTGCCAGTAGTATAGGTGGGGCCGCCTACGAGCAGTACTTC; cdr3_aa: CASSIGGAAYEQYF
d_call: NA; j_call: TRBJ1-4; v_call: TRBV28; clone_size: few; cdr3_nt: TGTGCCAGCAGTCGGGTCGGTGCAACTAATGAAAAACTGTTTTTT; cdr3_aa: CASSRVGATNEKLFF
d_call: NA; j_call: TRBJ1-1; v_call: TRBV13; clone_size: NA; cdr3_nt: TGTGCCAGCAGCTCCGGAGGAAACACTGAAGCTTTCTTT; cdr3_aa: CASSSGGNTEAFF
d_call: NA; j_call: TRBJ2-2; v_call: TRBV5-1; clone_size: NA; cdr3_nt: TGCGCCAGCAGCGCCGGCCAGGGCGCGAACACCGGGGAGCTGTTTTTT; cdr3_aa: CASSAGQGANTGELFF
d_call: TRBD1; j_call: TRBJ1-1; v_call: TRBV7-2; clone_size: NA; cdr3_nt: TGTGCCAGCAGCCCTCATGGACAGGGCCCTGAAGCTTTCTTT; cdr3_aa: CASSPHGQGPEAFF
d_call: NA; j_call: TRBJ2-1; v_call: TRBV27; clone_size: NA; cdr3_nt: TGTGCCAGCAAGGTTGCGGAGCTACAGTTCTTC; cdr3_aa: CASKVAELQFF
d_call: NA; j_call: TRBJ1-5; v_call: TRBV9; clone_size: NA; cdr3_nt: TGTGCCAGCAGCGTAGCAGGTAGCAATCAGCCCCAGCATTTT; cdr3_aa: CASSVAGSNQPQHF
d_call: TRBD1; j_call: TRBJ2-7; v_call: TRBV7-9; clone_size: NA; cdr3_nt: TGTGCCAGCAGCCCGGAGACAGGGGGCCCCCACGAGCAGTACTTC; cdr3_aa: CASSPETGGPHEQYF
d_call: NA; j_call: TRBJ2-3; v_call: TRBV9; clone_size: NA; cdr3_nt: TGTGCCAGCAGCGGAACACAGGGTTGGTATTTT; cdr3_aa: CASSGTQGWYF
d_call: TRBD2; j_call: TRBJ2-1; v_call: TRBV29-1; clone_size: NA; cdr3_nt: TGCAGCGTGGTTAGCGGGGGGGATTCCAGCTCCTACAATGAGCAGTTCTTC; cdr3_aa: CSVVSGGDSSSYNEQFF
d_call: TRBD1; j_call: TRBJ1-5; v_call: TRBV19; clone_size: few; cdr3_nt: TGTGCCAGTATCAAAGGACAGGGTGTTTATCAGCCCCAGCATTTT; cdr3_aa: CASIKGQGVYQPQHF
d_call: TRBD1; j_call: TRBJ2-3; v_call: TRBV7-2; clone_size: NA; cdr3_nt: TGTGCCAGCAGCTTAAGCAGGGGGCTTAGAGATACGCAGTATTTT; cdr3_aa: CASSLSRGLRDTQYF
d_call: TRBD2; j_call: TRBJ2-3; v_call: TRBV5-4; clone_size: NA; cdr3_nt: TGTGCCAGCAGCTTGGGCGGGGGAAACACAGATACGCAGTATTTT; cdr3_aa: CASSLGGGNTDTQYF
d_call: TRBD2; j_call: TRBJ2-3; v_call: TRBV28; clone_size: once; cdr3_nt: TGTGCCAGCAGGTTCGGACTAGCGGGAGTAGATACGCAGTATTTT; cdr3_aa: CASRFGLAGVDTQYF